These 25 T cell receptor beta chains originate from one sample sequenced in a study of blood T cell repertoires in COVID-19. Generated by immunoSEQ multiplex PCR, the TCRdb table keeps only in-frame clones and is missing some. The table lists about 50,000 clones, under 90% of them singletons, with about a fifth in the top ten. Sequencing was carried out using peripheral blood. Receptors originate from a woman older than 75 with COVID-19, enrolled during active disease.

V usage is TRBV6-5 and J usage is TRBJ1-1; 8 bases are a match to TRBD1. The CDR3 length is 13 residues. Germline CDR1 is MNHEY and CDR2 is SVGAGI. V shed 7 bases and J 1 base; nucleotides not matched to a gene: 2. The CDR3 here is CASKGQANTEAFF. The DNA of the CDR3 is TGTGCCAGCAAGGGACAGGCGAACACTGAAGCTTTCTTT.

This clone appeared a single time. The rearrangement joins TRBV6-2 or TRBV6-3 to TRBJ1-4; D is ambiguous. Trimming removed 5 bases from V and 0 bases from J, with 7 bases in between. The CDR3 extends over 14 amino acids. The germline gives CDR1 MNHEY, CDR2 SVGEGT. CDR3 nucleotides: TGTGCCAGCAGTCGACATACAACTAATGAAAAACTGTTTTTT. Residues: CASSRHTTNEKLFF.

The J gene is TRBJ2-1, the V gene TRBV5-1; 9 bases map to TRBD2. CDR1 SGHRS and CDR2 YFSETQ come from the germline V gene. Trimming removed 0 bases from V and 3 bases from J; junction bases left unmatched: 4. This CDR3 has 16 residues. The CDR3 sequence: CASSLGSGGLYNEQFF. The CDR3 DNA sequence: TGCGCCAGCAGCTTGGGTAGCGGGGGACTCTACAATGAGCAGTTCTTC.

This clone was recorded once. V and J are TRBV9 and TRBJ2-7; 7 bases fit TRBD1. Looked up from germline, CDR1 is SGDLS and CDR2 is YYNGEE. V was pared by 2 bases and J by 3 bases, with 2 bases of the junction left unmatched. This CDR3 contains 13 residues. The CDR3: CASSVTGNYEQYF. The CDR3 bases are TGTGCCAGCAGCGTGACAGGGAACTACGAGCAGTACTTC.

The rearrangement links TRBV28 to TRBJ2-1; 7 bases line up with TRBD1. Losses at the gene ends were 10 bases for V and 7 bases for J; bases not matched to a gene: 10. Germline assignment: CDR1 MDHEN and CDR2 SYDVKM. The length of the CDR3 is 13 residues. CDR3 residues: CATRWTGVNEQFF. Written as DNA, the CDR3 is TGTGCCACCCGATGGACAGGAGTAAATGAGCAGTTCTTC.

The chain combines TRBV27 with TRBJ1-1; perhaps TRBD1 as D (6 bases). Trimming left V 5 bases short and J 10 bases short, with 14 bases between. Germline CDR1 MNHEY, CDR2 SMNVEV (reference sequence). This CDR3 has 12 amino acids. The CDR3 sequence is CASSRQGLGAFF. CDR3 nucleotide sequence: TGTGCCAGCAGTCGTCAGGGGCTGGGAGCTTTCTTT.

V gene TRBV3-1 (or the pseudogene TRBV3-2) combines with J gene TRBJ1-2; 10 nucleotides match TRBD1. CDR3 length: 16 amino acids. Trimming took 10 bases from V and 2 from J; bases not matched to a gene: 13. Germline CDR1 is LGHDT and CDR2 is YNNKEL (reference sequence). Written as DNA, the CDR3 is TGTGCCACCACCAGCGGGACAGGGGTAACAAACTATGGCTACACCTTC. This translates into CATTSGTGVTNYGYTF.

The chain links TRBV9 to TRBJ2-3; TRBD2 is a possible D gene (6 bases). The CDR3 is 16 residues long. V was trimmed by 1 base and J by 2 bases, leaving 14 bases between them. CDR1 is SGDLS and CDR2 is YYNGEE in the germline V gene. CDR3 nucleotide sequence: TGTGCCAGCAGCGTACGGGGGTCGACGCTCACAGATACGCAGTATTTT. The encoded protein is CASSVRGSTLTDTQYF.

The chain recombines TRBV6-5 with TRBJ1-1; no reliable D call. The CDR3 is 15 amino acids. The V gene lost 0 bases and the J gene lost 2 bases, with 10 bases spanning the gap. Germline V lookup: CDR1 MNHEY, CDR2 SVGAGI. DNA of the CDR3: TGTGCCAGCAGTTACTCTTCGGGGAGTAACACTGAAGCTTTCTTT. Translated, it gives CASSYSSGSNTEAFF.

DNA of the CDR3: TGTGCCAGCAGTTTTTTACCCGGCTACAGGGAAGTCACCGGGGAGCTGTTTTTT. This encodes CASSFLPGYREVTGELFF. The genes are TRBV28 and TRBJ2-2; maybe TRBD1 (6 bases). CDR3 length equals 18 residues. Trimming pared 3 bases from V and 4 bases from J, leaving 21 bases between. Germline CDR1 MDHEN, CDR2 SYDVKM.

The V gene is TRBV9, the J gene TRBJ1-6; D possibly corresponds to TRBD1 (6 bases). V dropped 4 bases and J dropped 6 bases, with 14 bases sitting between them. This CDR3 is 15 amino acids long. Germline V lookup: CDR1 SGDLS, CDR2 YYNGEE. The CDR3 region is CASSQRGGVNSPLHF. The CDR3 bases are TGTGCCAGCAGCCAGAGGGGGGGGGTTAATTCACCCCTCCACTTT. The whole variable domain, remainder taken from reference TRBV9 and TRBJ1-6, is DSGVTQTPKHLITATGQRVTLRCSPRSGDLSVYWYQQSLDQGLQFLIQYYNGEERAKGNILERFSAQQFPDLHSELNLSSLELGDSALYFCASSQRGGVNSPLHFGNGTRLTVT.

This clone was seen only once. V usage is TRBV4-1 and J usage is TRBJ2-5, with D uncertain. The CDR3 is 13 residues long. Trimming stripped 5 bases from V and 3 bases from J, with 10 bases between. Germline loops: CDR1 MGHRA, CDR2 YSYEKL. The DNA of the CDR3 is TGCGCCAGCAGCTTCACGGGTGAAGAGACCCAGTACTTC. The encoded protein is CASSFTGEETQYF.

The rearrangement uses TRBV7-2 and TRBJ1-3; no firm D call. This CDR3 has 15 amino acids. V was trimmed by 1 base and J by 2 bases, leaving 9 bases between them. The germline V gene has CDR1 SGHTA and CDR2 FQGNSA. In DNA, the CDR3 is TGTGCCAGCAGCTTAGTGACGCGGGCTGGAAACACCATATATTTT. It is translated as CASSLVTRAGNTIYF.

This clone showed up just once. V and J are TRBV25-1 and TRBJ2-1; 7 bases fit TRBD2. Germline CDR1 and CDR2: MGHDK and SYGVNS. V shed 4 bases and J 5 bases; nucleotides not matched to a gene: 5. CDR3 size: 14 residues. The CDR3 DNA is TGTGCCAGCAGTGGTTGGGGAGGGGACAATGAGCAGTTCTTC. Its translation is CASSGWGGDNEQFF.

The V and J genes are TRBV5-1 and TRBJ1-6; D is perhaps TRBD1 (5 bases). Trimming cost V 3 bases and J 6 bases, with 16 bases left between them. Germline assignment: CDR1 SGHRS and CDR2 YFSETQ. CDR3 length: 16 amino acids. CDR3 nucleotides: TGCGCCAGCAGCTCAGCTCGCGGGGCAGTTAATTCACCCCTCCACTTT. This translates into CASSSARGAVNSPLHF.

The J gene is TRBJ1-6, the V gene TRBV18; 10 bases fit TRBD1. Germline V gene lookup returns CDR1 KGHSH and CDR2 LQKENI. J lost 9 bases, V lost 3 bases, and 8 bases had no gene match. The CDR3 consists of 16 residues. CDR3 bases: TGTGCCAGCTCACCCATACGGACAGGGGGAAGTTCACCCCTCCACTTT. It encodes CASSPIRTGGSSPLHF.

This clone was seen a handful of times. The chain employs TRBV4-2 and TRBJ2-7, with D unresolved. Germline CDR1 reads LGHNA; CDR2 reads YNFKEQ. Trimming pared 3 bases from V and 4 bases from J, leaving 10 bases between. CDR3 length: 13 amino acids. CDR3 DNA sequence: TGTGCCAGCAGCCAGGTTCGAGGTTACGAGCAGTACTTC. It translates to CASSQVRGYEQYF.

The rearrangement uses TRBV3-1 (or the pseudogene TRBV3-2) and TRBJ2-2; D may be TRBD2 (6 bases). V lost 4 bases, J lost 4 bases, and 10 bases lay in between. CDR3 size: 14 residues. Germline CDR1 reads LGHDT; CDR2 reads YNNKEL (reference sequence). The CDR3 DNA is TGTGCCAGCAGCCGTCCGGGAGCCACCGGGGAGCTGTTTTTT. Translation: CASSRPGATGELFF.

V usage is TRBV18 and J usage is TRBJ2-3, with 14 bases aligning to TRBD2. The germline gives CDR1 KGHSH, CDR2 LQKENI. Losses at the gene ends were 6 bases for V and 5 bases for J; bases not matched to a gene: 7. The CDR3 sequence is 16 residues long. CDR3: CASSPGLAGVKDTQYF. DNA of the CDR3: TGTGCCAGCTCCCCGGGACTAGCGGGAGTCAAAGATACGCAGTATTTT.

The rearrangement uses TRBV13 and TRBJ2-1, with 9 bases matching TRBD2. This CDR3 has 17 residues. With 5 bases clipped from V and 3 bases from J, the junction kept 11 bases outside the gene matches. CDR1 and CDR2 from the germline V gene are PRHDT and FYEKMQ (reference sequence). The CDR3 here is CASSAEIASGNYNEQFF. As DNA, the CDR3 is TGTGCCAGCAGCGCTGAGATCGCTAGCGGGAACTACAATGAGCAGTTCTTC.

This clone came up once. V gene TRBV27 combines with J gene TRBJ1-5; 8 bases map to TRBD1. The CDR3 loop spans 15 amino acids. The V gene end was trimmed by 4 bases and the J gene end by 3 bases; junction bases not matched to a gene: 5. CDR1 and CDR2 from the germline V gene are MNHEY and SMNVEV (reference sequence). The CDR3 coding sequence is TGTGCCAGCAGTTCCATGACAGGGGCCAATCAGCCCCAGCATTTT. This sequence encodes CASSSMTGANQPQHF.

The chain combines TRBV27 with TRBJ1-6; possible D gene TRBD1, 5 bases. V lost 2 bases and J lost 2, with 10 bases in between. Germline V gene lookup returns CDR1 MNHEY and CDR2 SMNVEV (reference sequence). This CDR3 spans 16 amino acids. The CDR3 region is CASSLLGAAYNSPLHF. The DNA of the CDR3 is TGTGCCAGCAGTTTACTAGGGGCAGCCTATAATTCACCCCTCCACTTT.

This chain links TRBV19 with TRBJ2-2, with a possible D match to TRBD1 (5 bases). The V gene's germline CDR1 is LNHDA and CDR2 SQIVND (reference sequence). The CDR3 contains 13 residues. Trimming took 5 bases from V and 7 from J, leaving 11 bases between them. CDR3 DNA: TGTGCCAGTAGTTTAAGGGGTATCGGGGAGCTGTTTTTT. Residues: CASSLRGIGELFF.

The chain uses TRBV28 and TRBJ2-7, with 9 bases fitting TRBD1. The CDR3 covers 15 residues. Germline values: CDR1 MDHEN, CDR2 SYDVKM. V lost 5 bases to trimming and J lost 1 base; unmatched junction nucleotides: 6. The CDR3 DNA reads TGTGCCAGCAGTCTAACGGGACAGGGTTCCTACGAGCAGTACTTC. Translation gives CASSLTGQGSYEQYF.

This clone was seen at least ten times. The chain joins TRBV30 to TRBJ2-3; 11 nucleotides line up with TRBD2. The CDR3 extends over 16 amino acids. Germline CDR1 GTSNPN, CDR2 SVGIG (reference sequence). The ends lost 3 bases at V and 2 bases at J; junction bases unmatched: 7. The DNA of the CDR3 is TGTGCCTGGAGCCCACTAGCGGGAGCTATCACAGATACGCAGTATTTT. It yields the protein CAWSPLAGAITDTQYF.